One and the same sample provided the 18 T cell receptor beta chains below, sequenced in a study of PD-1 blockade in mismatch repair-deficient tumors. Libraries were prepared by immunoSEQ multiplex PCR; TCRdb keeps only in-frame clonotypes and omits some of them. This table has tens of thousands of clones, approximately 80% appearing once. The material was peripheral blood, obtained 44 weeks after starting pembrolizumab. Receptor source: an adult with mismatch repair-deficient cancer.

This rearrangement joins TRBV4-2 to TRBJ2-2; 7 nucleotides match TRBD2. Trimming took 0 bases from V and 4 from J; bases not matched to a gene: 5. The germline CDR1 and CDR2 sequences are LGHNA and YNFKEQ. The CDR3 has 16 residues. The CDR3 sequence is CASSQDRTRGTGELFF. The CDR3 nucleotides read TGTGCCAGCAGCCAAGACAGGACTAGGGGCACCGGGGAGCTGTTTTTT.

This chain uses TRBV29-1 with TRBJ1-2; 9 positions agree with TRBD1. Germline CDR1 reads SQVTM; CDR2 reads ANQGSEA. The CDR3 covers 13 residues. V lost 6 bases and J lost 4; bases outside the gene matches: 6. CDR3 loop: CSVLGQGLYGYTF. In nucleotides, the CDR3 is TGCAGCGTCCTGGGACAGGGTCTCTATGGCTACACCTTC. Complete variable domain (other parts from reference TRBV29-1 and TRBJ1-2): SAVISQKPSRDICQRGTSLTIQCQVDSQVTMMFWYRQQPGQSLTLIATANQGSEATYESGFVIDKFPISRPNLTFSTLTVSNMSPEDSSIYLCSVLGQGLYGYTFGSGTRLTVV.

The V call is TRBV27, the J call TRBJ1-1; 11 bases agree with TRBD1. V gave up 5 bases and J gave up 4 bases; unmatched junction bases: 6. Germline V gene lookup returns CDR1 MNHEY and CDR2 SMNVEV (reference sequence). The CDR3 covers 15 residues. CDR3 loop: CASSPGTGGFTEAFF. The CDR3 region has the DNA TGTGCCAGCAGTCCTGGGACAGGGGGTTTCACTGAAGCTTTCTTT.

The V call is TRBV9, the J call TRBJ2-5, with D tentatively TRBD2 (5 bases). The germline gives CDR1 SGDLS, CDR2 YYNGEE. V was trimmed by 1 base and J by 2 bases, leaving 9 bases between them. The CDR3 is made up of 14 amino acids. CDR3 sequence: CASSVPGLQETQYF. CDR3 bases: TGTGCCAGCAGCGTACCTGGACTGCAAGAGACCCAGTACTTC.

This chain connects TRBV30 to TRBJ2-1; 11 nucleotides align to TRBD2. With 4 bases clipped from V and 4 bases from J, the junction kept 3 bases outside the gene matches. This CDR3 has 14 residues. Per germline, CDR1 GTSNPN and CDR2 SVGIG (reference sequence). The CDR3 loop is CAWTLAGGYNEQFF. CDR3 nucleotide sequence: TGTGCCTGGACCCTAGCGGGAGGTTACAATGAGCAGTTCTTC. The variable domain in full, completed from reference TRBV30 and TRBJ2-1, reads SQTIHQWPATLVQPVGSPLSLECTVEGTSNPNLYWYRQAAGRGLQLLFYSVGIGQISSEVPQNLSASRPQDRQFILSSKKLLLSDSGFYLCAWTLAGGYNEQFFGPGTRLTVL.

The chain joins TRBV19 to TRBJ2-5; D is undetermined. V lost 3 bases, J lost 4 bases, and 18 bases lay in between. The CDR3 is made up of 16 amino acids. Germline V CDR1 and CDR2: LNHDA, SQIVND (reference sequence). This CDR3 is CASSIYGWEGRETQYF. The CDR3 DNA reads TGTGCCAGTAGTATTTATGGTTGGGAAGGACGAGAGACCCAGTACTTC.

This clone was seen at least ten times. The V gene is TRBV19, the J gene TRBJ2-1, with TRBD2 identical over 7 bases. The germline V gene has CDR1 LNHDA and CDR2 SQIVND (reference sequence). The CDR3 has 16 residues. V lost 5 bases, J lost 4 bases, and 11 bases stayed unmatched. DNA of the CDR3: TGTGCCAGTAGTTCCCGGGAGCGGGGCAATTACAATGAGCAGTTCTTC. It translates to CASSSRERGNYNEQFF.

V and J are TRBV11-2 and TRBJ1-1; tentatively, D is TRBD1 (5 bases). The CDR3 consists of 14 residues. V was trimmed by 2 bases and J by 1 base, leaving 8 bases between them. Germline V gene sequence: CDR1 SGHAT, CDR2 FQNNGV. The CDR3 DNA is TGTGCCAGCAGCTTATTTCAGGGGAACACTGAAGCTTTCTTT. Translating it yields CASSLFQGNTEAFF.

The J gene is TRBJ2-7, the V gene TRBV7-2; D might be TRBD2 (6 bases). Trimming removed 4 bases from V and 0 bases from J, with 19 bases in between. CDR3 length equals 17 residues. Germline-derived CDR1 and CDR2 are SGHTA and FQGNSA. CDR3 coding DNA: TGTGCCAGCAGCTCCCGCCCCAGGGACTCGTCCTCCTACGAGCAGTACTTC. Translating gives CASSSRPRDSSSYEQYF.

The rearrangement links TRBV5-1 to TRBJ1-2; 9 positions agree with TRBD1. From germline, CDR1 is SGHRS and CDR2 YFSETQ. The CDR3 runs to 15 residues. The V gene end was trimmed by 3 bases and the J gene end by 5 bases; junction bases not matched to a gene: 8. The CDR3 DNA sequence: TGCGCCAGCAGCTCGGGACAGGGATCCTATTATGGCTACACCTTC. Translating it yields CASSSGQGSYYGYTF.

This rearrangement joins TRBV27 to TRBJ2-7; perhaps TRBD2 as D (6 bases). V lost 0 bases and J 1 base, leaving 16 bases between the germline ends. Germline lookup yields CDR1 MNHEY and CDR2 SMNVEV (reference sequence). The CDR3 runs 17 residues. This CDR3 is CASSLSGGALVSYEQYF. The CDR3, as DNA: TGTGCCAGCAGTTTATCGGGCGGGGCCCTTGTATCCTACGAGCAGTACTTC.

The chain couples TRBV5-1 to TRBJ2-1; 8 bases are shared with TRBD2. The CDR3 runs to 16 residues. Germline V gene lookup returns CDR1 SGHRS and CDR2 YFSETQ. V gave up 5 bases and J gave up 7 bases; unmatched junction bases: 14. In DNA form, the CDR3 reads TGCGCCAGCAGGAGCGGGAGCGGAGTTGGGTCAAATGAGCAGTTCTTC. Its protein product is CASRSGSGVGSNEQFF. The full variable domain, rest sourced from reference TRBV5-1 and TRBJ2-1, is KAGVTQTPRYLIKTRGQQVTLSCSPISGHRSVSWYQQTPGQGLQFLFEYFSETQRNKGNFPGRFSGRQFSNSRSEMNVSTLELGDSALYLCASRSGSGVGSNEQFFGPGTRLTVL.

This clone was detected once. CDR3 region: CASRANKRGGRPYNEQFF. The CDR3 DNA reads as TGTGCCAGCAGAGCTAATAAAAGGGGCGGGAGGCCCTACAATGAGCAGTTCTTC. J is TRBJ2-1 and V is TRBV9, with 8 bases identical to TRBD2. Germline CDR1 SGDLS, CDR2 YYNGEE. The length of the CDR3 is 18 residues. V lost 5 bases and J lost 2; bases outside the gene matches: 15.

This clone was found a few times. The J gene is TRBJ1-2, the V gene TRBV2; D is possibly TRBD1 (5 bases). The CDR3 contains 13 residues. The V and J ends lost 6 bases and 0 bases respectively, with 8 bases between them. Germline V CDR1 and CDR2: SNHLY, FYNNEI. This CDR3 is CASRDTANYGYTF. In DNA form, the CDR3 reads TGTGCCAGCAGGGACACGGCTAACTATGGCTACACCTTC.

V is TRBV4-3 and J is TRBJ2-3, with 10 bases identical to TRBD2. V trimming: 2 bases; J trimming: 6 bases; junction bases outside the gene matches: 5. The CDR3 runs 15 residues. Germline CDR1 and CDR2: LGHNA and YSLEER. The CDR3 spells CASSQSGRAPDTQYF. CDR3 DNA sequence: TGCGCCAGCAGCCAAAGCGGGAGGGCCCCCGATACGCAGTATTTT.

CDR3 in DNA: TGTGCCAGCAGCTTAGTAGGACTAGCGGGAGTGGCAGATACGCAGTATTTT. It yields the protein CASSLVGLAGVADTQYF. The genes are TRBV7-3 and TRBJ2-3; 13 nucleotides line up with TRBD2. The germline V gene has CDR1 SGHTA and CDR2 FQGTGA. The CDR3 runs to 17 residues. J lost 4 bases, V lost 2 bases, and 6 bases had no gene match.

The CDR3: CASSLDRGTTDTQYF. CDR3 nucleotides: TGCGCCAGCAGCTTGGACAGGGGAACTACAGATACGCAGTATTTT. The V call is TRBV5-1, the J call TRBJ2-3; 7 positions match TRBD1. J was trimmed by 3 bases and V by 0 bases; bases with no gene match: 4. Germline loops: CDR1 SGHRS, CDR2 YFSETQ. The CDR3 has 15 amino acids.

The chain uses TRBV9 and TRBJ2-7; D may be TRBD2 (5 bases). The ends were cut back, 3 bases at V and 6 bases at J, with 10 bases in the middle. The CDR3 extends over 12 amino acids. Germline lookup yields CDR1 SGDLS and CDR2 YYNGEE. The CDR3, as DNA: TGTGCCAGCAGCGGAGGGAGTCGCGAGCAGTACTTC. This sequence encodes CASSGGSREQYF.